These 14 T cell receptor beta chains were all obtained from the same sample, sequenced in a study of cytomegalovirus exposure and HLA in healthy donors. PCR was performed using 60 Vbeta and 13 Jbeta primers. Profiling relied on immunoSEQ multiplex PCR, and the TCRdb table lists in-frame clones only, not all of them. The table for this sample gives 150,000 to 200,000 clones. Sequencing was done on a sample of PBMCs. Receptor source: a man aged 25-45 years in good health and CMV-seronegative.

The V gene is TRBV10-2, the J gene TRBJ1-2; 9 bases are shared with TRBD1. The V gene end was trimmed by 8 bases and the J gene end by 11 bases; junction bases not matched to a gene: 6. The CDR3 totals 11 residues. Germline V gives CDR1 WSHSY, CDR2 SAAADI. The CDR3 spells CASGGQGQYTF. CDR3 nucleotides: TGCGCCAGCGGGGGACAGGGACAATACACCTTC.

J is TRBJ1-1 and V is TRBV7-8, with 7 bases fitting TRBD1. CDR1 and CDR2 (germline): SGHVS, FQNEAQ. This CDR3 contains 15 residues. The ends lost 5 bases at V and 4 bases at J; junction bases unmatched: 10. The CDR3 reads CASSVTGDPGTEAFF. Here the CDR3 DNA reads TGTGCCAGCAGCGTAACAGGGGATCCGGGCACTGAAGCTTTCTTT. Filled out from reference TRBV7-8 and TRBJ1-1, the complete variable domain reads GAGVSQSPRYKVAKRGQDVALRCDPISGHVSLFWYQQALGQGPEFLTYFQNEAQLDKSGLPSDRFFAERPEGSVSTLKIQRTQQEDSAVYLCASSVTGDPGTEAFFGQGTRLTVV.

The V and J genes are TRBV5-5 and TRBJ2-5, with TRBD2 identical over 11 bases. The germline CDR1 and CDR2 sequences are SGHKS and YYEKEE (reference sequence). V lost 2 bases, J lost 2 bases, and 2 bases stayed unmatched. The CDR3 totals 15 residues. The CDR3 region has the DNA TGTGCCAGCAGCTTAACTAGCGGGGGACAAGAGACCCAGTACTTC. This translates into CASSLTSGGQETQYF. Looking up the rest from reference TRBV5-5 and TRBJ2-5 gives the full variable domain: DAGVTQSPTHLIKTRGQQVTLRCSPISGHKSVSWYQQVLGQGPQFIFQYYEKEERGRGNFPDRFSARQFPNYSSELNVNALLLGDSALYLCASSLTSGGQETQYFGPGTRLLVL.

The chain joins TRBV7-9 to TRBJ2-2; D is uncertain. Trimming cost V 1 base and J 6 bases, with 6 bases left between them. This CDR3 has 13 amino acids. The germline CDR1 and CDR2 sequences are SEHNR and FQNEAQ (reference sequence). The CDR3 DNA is TGTGCCAGCAGCTTAGTCGGTTCCGGGGAGCTGTTTTTT. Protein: CASSLVGSGELFF.

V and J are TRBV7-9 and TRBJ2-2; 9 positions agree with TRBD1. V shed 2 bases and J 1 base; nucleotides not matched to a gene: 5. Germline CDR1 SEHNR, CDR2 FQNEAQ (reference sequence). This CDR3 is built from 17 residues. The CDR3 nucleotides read TGTGCCAGCAGCTTAACAGGGACAGGGTGGAACACCGGGGAGCTGTTTTTT. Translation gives CASSLTGTGWNTGELFF.

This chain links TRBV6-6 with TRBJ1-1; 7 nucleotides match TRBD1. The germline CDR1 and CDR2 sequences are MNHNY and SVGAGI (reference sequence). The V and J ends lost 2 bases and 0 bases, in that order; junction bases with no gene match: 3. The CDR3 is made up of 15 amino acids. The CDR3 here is CASSYRGRMNTEAFF. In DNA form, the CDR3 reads TGTGCCAGCAGTTACAGGGGGCGTATGAACACTGAAGCTTTCTTT.

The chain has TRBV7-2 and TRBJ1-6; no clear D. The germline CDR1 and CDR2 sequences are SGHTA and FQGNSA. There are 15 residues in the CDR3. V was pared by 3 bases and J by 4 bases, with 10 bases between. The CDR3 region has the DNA TGTGCCAGCAGCTTGGAAACAGTTTATAATTCACCCCTCCACTTT. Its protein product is CASSLETVYNSPLHF. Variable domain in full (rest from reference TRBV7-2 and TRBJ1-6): GAGVSQSPSNKVTEKGKDVELRCDPISGHTALYWYRQSLGQGLEFLIYFQGNSAPDKSGLPSDRFSAERTGGSVSTLTIQRTQQEDSAVYLCASSLETVYNSPLHFGNGTRLTVT.

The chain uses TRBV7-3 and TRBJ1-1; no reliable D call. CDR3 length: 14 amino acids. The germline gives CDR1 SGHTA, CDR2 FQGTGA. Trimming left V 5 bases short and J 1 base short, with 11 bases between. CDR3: CASSQMAENTEAFF. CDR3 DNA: TGTGCCAGCAGCCAAATGGCGGAGAACACTGAAGCTTTCTTT. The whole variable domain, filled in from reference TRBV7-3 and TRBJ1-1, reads GAGVSQTPSNKVTEKGKYVELRCDPISGHTALYWYRQSLGQGPEFLIYFQGTGAADDSGLPNDRFFAVRPEGSVSTLKIQRTERGDSAVYLCASSQMAENTEAFFGQGTRLTVV.

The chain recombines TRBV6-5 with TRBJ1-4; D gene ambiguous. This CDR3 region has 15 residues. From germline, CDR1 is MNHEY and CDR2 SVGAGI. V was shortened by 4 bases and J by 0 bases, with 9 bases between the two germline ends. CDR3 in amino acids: CASSLTPATNEKLFF. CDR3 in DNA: TGTGCCAGCAGTTTGACACCCGCAACTAATGAAAAACTGTTTTTT.

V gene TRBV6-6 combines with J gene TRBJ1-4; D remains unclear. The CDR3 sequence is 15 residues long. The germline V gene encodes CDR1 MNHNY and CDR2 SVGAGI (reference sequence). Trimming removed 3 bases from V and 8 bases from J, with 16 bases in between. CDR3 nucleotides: TGTGCCAGCAGTTATAGGGCGGGGTGGGAAGAAAAACTGTTTTTT. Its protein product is CASSYRAGWEEKLFF.

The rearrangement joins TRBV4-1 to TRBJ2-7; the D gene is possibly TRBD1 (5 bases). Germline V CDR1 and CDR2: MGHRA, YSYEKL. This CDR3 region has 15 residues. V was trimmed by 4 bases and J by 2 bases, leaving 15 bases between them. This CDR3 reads CASSRGERGAYEQYF. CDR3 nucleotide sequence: TGCGCCAGCAGCCGAGGAGAAAGGGGCGCCTACGAGCAGTACTTC.

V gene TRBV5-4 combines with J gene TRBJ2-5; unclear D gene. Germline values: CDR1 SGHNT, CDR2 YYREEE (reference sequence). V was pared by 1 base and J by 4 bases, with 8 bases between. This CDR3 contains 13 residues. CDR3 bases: TGTGCCAGCAGCTTGCCTAGTCGAGAGACCCAGTACTTC. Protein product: CASSLPSRETQYF.

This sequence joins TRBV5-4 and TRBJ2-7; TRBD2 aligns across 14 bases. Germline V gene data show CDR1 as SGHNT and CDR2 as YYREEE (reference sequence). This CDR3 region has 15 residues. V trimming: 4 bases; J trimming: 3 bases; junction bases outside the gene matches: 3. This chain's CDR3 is CASSHGTSGGYEQYF. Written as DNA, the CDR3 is TGTGCCAGCAGCCATGGGACTAGCGGGGGCTACGAGCAGTACTTC.

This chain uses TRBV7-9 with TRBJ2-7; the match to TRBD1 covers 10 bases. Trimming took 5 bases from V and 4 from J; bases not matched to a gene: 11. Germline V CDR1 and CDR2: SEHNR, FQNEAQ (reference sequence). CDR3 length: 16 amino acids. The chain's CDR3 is CASSLYRTGGLYEQYF. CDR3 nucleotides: TGTGCCAGCAGCCTTTACCGGACAGGGGGACTTTACGAGCAGTACTTC.